The clone carrying this T cell receptor (beta chain) was detected a few times. No antigen is known for it. Every isolated RNA sample was fully reverse transcribed, so sequencing captured expressed TCRB transcripts. Naive, central memory and regulatory T cell samples averaged roughly 3.6 million reads. Produced via immunoSEQ multiplex PCR; TCRdb's table is partial and in-frame only. The data hold approximately 280,000 clones, with over 14% observed a single time. These data are taken from a study of beta chain features in type 1 diabetes. Broader study findings: In every one of the four CD4+ subsets, TCRB CDR3s were moderately but significantly shorter in Type 1 diabetes patients. Equally in patients and controls, PCR might preferentially amplify shorter templates.

This TCR was recovered from a man between 18 and 29 years old with type 1 diabetes. The sample was naive CD4+ T cells from blood.

The DNA for the CDR3 is TGTGCCAGCTCACCACCTCCTAGAAACACCGGGGAGCTGTTTTTT. It encodes CASSPPPRNTGELFF. The J gene is TRBJ2-2, the V gene TRBV18; no clear D gene. V was cut by 0 bases and J by 2 bases, with 7 bases left in between. Germline V CDR1 and CDR2: KGHSH, LQKENI. The CDR3 loop spans 15 amino acids.